This T cell receptor (beta chain) was identified in a study of vaccination and CD4 T cells after COVID-19. Study-wide context: Post-vaccination sampling time points for a few convalescent patients were day 14 and days 161 to 241. A CEFX pool, an HIV-1 Nef pool, or no peptide went to control cultures. Regarding the study as a whole: Rising from roughly 21 to 40, the median of SARS-CoV-2-reactive clonotypes did not change significantly.

Specified time point: late sampling 161 to 241 days after vaccination in a few convalescent patients. Treatment given: roughly 10-day PBMC culture with coronavirus spike peptide pools or control peptides (ViraFEST assay). Half the medium was replaced with fresh IL-2 medium on days 3 and 7. J gave up 5 bases and V 4 bases, and 5 bases lay outside the gene matches. The CDR3 is 14 residues long. From germline, CDR1 is DFQATT and CDR2 SNEGSKA (reference sequence). This clonotype was seen only a few times. Its antigen is undetermined. Oncomine TCR Beta short-read sequencing was applied to DNA from cultured CD4+ T cells. TCRdb redid the calling of the PCR reads with MiXCR, one entry per CDR3 protein. The table includes about 26,000 distinct CDR3 sequences, around two fifths detected once.

This specimen was CD4+ T cells from blood, cultured in vitro, taken about 7 months after SARS-CoV-2 vaccination. This receptor was taken from a human donor who had recovered from COVID-19. This rearrangement joins TRBV20-1 to TRBJ2-3; TRBD1 agrees at 11 bases. The CDR3 region is CSANPGQGGDTQYF. CDR3 nucleotide sequence: TGCAGTGCTAATCCGGGACAGGGGGGAGATACGCAGTATTTT.